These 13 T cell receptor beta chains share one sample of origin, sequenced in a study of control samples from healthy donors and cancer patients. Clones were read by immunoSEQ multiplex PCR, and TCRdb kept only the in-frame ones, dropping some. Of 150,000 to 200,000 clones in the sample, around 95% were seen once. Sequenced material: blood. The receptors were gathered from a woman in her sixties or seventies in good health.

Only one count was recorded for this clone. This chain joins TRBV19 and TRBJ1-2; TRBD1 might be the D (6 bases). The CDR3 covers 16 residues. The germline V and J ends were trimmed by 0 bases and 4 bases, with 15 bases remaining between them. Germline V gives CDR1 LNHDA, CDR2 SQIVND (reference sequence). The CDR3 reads CASSIDLGTPVYGYTF. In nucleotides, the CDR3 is TGTGCCAGTAGTATAGATCTGGGGACACCGGTCTATGGCTACACCTTC.

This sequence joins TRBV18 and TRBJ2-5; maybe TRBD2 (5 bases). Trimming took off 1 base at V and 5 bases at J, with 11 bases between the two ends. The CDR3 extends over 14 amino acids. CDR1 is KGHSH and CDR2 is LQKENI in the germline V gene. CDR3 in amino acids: CASSPLSSLETQYF. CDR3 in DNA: TGTGCCAGCTCACCACTTTCTAGCTTGGAGACCCAGTACTTC.

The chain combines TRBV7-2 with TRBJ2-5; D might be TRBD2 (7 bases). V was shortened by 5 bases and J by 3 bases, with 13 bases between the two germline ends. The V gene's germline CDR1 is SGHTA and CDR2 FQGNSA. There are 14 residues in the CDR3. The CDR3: CASSGGGLEETQYF. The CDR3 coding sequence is TGTGCCAGCAGCGGGGGGGGGCTGGAAGAGACCCAGTACTTC.

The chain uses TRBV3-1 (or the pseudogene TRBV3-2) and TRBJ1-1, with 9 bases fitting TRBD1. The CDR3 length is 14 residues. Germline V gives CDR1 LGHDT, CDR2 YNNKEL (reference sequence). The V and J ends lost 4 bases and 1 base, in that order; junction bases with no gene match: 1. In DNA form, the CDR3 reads TGTGCCAGCAGCCTGGGACAGGGGAACACTGAAGCTTTCTTT. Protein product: CASSLGQGNTEAFF.

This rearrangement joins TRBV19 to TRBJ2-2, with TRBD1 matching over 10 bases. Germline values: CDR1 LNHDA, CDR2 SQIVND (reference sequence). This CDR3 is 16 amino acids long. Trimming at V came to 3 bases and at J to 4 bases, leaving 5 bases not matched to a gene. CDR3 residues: CASSMGTGALTGELFF. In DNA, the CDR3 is TGTGCCAGTAGTATGGGGACAGGGGCCCTCACCGGGGAGCTGTTTTTT.

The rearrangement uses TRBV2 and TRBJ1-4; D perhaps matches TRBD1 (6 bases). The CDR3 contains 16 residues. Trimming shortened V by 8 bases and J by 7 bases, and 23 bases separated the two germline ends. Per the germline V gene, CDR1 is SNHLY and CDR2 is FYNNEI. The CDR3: CASLEAGRGGTEKLFF. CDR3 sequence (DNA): TGTGCCAGCCTCGAAGCTGGCCGGGGGGGCACTGAAAAACTGTTTTTT.

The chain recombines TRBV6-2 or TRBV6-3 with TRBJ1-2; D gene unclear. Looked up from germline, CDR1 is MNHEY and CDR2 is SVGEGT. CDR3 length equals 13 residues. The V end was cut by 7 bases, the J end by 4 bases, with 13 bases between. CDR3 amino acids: CASTPLGSYGYTF. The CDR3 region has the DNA TGTGCCAGCACCCCATTAGGAAGCTATGGCTACACCTTC.

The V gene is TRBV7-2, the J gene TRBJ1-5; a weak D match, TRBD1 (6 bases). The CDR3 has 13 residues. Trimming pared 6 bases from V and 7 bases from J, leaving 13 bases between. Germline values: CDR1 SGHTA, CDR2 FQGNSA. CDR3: CASSSGTRQPQHF. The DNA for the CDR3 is TGTGCCAGCAGTTCCGGGACACGGCAGCCCCAGCATTTT. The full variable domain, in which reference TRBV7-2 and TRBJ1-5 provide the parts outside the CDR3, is GAGVSQSPSNKVTEKGKDVELRCDPISGHTALYWYRQSLGQGLEFLIYFQGNSAPDKSGLPSDRFSAERTGGSVSTLTIQRTQQEDSAVYLCASSSGTRQPQHFGDGTRLSIL.

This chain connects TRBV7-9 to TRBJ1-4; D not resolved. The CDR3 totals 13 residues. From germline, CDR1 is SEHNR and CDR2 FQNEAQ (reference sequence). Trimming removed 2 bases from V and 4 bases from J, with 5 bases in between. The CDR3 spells CASSLYVNEKLFF. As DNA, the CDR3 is TGTGCCAGCAGCTTATATGTTAATGAAAAACTGTTTTTT.

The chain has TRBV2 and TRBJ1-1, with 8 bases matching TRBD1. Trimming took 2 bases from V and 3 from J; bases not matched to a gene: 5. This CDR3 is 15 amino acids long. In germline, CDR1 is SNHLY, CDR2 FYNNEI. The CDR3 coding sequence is TGTGCCAGCAGTGAAAAGACAGGGGTCGACACTGAAGCTTTCTTT. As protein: CASSEKTGVDTEAFF. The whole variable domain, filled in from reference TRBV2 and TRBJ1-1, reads EPEVTQTPSHQVTQMGQEVILRCVPISNHLYFYWYRQILGQKVEFLVSFYNNEISEKSEIFDDQFSVERPDGSNFTLKIRSTKLEDSAMYFCASSEKTGVDTEAFFGQGTRLTVV.

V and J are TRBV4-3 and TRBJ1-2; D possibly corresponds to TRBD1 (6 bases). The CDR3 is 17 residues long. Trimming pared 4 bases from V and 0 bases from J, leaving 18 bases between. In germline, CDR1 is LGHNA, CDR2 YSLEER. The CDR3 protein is CASSRGIGQIANYGYTF. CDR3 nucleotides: TGCGCCAGCAGCCGGGGGATAGGACAGATAGCTAACTATGGCTACACCTTC.

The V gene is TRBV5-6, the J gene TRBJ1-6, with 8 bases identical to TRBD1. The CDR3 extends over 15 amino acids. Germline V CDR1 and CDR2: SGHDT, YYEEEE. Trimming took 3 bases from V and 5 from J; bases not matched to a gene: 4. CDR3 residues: CASSWDRFHNSPLHF. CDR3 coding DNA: TGTGCCAGCAGCTGGGACAGGTTCCATAATTCACCCCTCCACTTT.

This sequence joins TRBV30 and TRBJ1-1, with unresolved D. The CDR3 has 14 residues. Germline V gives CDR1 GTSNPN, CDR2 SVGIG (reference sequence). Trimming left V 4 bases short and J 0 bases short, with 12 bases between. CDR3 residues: CAWKGGIMNTEAFF. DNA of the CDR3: TGTGCCTGGAAAGGCGGGATCATGAACACTGAAGCTTTCTTT.